This T cell receptor beta chain was profiled in a study of PD-1 blockade in mismatch repair-deficient tumors. The ends were cut back, 8 bases at V and 12 bases at J, with 17 bases in the middle. The CDR3 extends over 12 amino acids. Germline V gene sequence: CDR1 MNHEY, CDR2 SVGAGI. The method was immunoSEQ multiplex PCR; TCRdb's version includes in-frame clones alone and lacks a portion of them. The data contain around 120,000 clones, approximately 91% of them seen just once; the ten biggest clones take up 12%. The sequences come from peripheral blood, collected approximately 73 weeks after starting pembrolizumab. The chain uses TRBV6-5 and TRBJ2-1; TRBD1 or TRBD2 may be the D gene (6 bases each). The TCR was taken from an adult with mismatch repair-deficient cancer. In DNA, the CDR3 is TGTGCCAGCGGACCCCGACAGGAGGGGCAGTTCTTC. Translation gives CASGPRQEGQFF.